Listed here is a single T cell receptor (beta chain). This entry belongs to a study of blood T cell repertoires in COVID-19. Looking at the study overall: Samples representing acute and convalescent COVID-19 were sourced from the United States, Italy and Spain. The analysed material was cDNA or gDNA that came from T cells, B-cell-depleted T cells, or PBMCs.

Trimming at V came to 9 bases and at J to 1 base, leaving 2 bases not matched to a gene. This CDR3 has 12 residues. Germline loops: CDR1 MDHEN, CDR2 SYDVKM. TCRdb's copy holds only in-frame clones and misses some; the assay was immunoSEQ multiplex PCR. The data hold under 250,000 clones, with around 88% observed a single time. The chain uses TRBV28 and TRBJ1-1, with 7 positions matching TRBD1. The clonotype was recovered from a woman between 45 and 65 years old with acute or convalescent COVID-19. Material for sequencing was peripheral blood. The CDR3 sequence: CASTGENTEAFF. For the CDR3, the DNA is TGTGCCAGTACAGGGGAGAACACTGAAGCTTTCTTT.